These 17 T cell receptor beta chains were sequenced from one sample in a study of radiotherapy plus CTLA-4 blockade in lung cancer. The table came from immunoSEQ multiplex PCR; TCRdb's copy has only in-frame clones and leaves some out. The sample has 50,000 to 65,000 clones, more than 75% seen once. The sample consisted of peripheral blood, taken from a patient treated with radiotherapy plus ipilimumab. The receptors here all came from a human donor with non-small cell lung cancer who had a complete response to radiotherapy plus ipilimumab.

The rearrangement links TRBV4-1 to TRBJ2-7; 7 nucleotides match TRBD1. The CDR3 loop spans 16 amino acids. Germline-derived CDR1 and CDR2 are MGHRA and YSYEKL. The ends lost 2 bases at V and 2 bases at J; junction bases unmatched: 9. As DNA, the CDR3 is TGCGCCAGCAGCCAACGGCCGGCCGACAGGGCCTACGAGCAGTACTTC. It encodes CASSQRPADRAYEQYF.

The CDR3 reads CASSLQGLAGVNEQFF. DNA of the CDR3: TGTGCCAGCAGCTTACAGGGACTAGCGGGAGTAAATGAGCAGTTCTTC. V and J are TRBV7-6 and TRBJ2-1; TRBD2 matches at 14 bases. The J segment lost 7 bases and the V segment lost 2 bases, leaving 4 bases of the junction unmatched. The germline V gene has CDR1 SGHVS and CDR2 FNYEAQ. The CDR3 extends over 16 amino acids.

This rearrangement joins TRBV2 to TRBJ2-1; 15 bases are shared with TRBD2. Germline V gives CDR1 SNHLY, CDR2 FYNNEI. Unmatched junction bases numbered 5, after V lost 6 bases and J lost 8 bases. The CDR3 length is 15 residues. CDR3 protein: CASRAGLAGGYEQFF. The CDR3 nucleotides read TGTGCCAGCAGGGCGGGACTAGCGGGGGGCTATGAGCAGTTCTTC. The full variable domain, in which reference TRBV2 and TRBJ2-1 provide the parts outside the CDR3, is EPEVTQTPSHQVTQMGQEVILRCVPISNHLYFYWYRQILGQKVEFLVSFYNNEISEKSEIFDDQFSVERPDGSNFTLKIRSTKLEDSAMYFCASRAGLAGGYEQFFGPGTRLTVL.

The gene calls are TRBV19 and TRBJ1-4; D gene uncertain. Trimming shortened V by 4 bases and J by 2 bases, and 11 bases separated the two germline ends. The length of the CDR3 is 15 residues. Germline assignment: CDR1 LNHDA and CDR2 SQIVND (reference sequence). The CDR3, as DNA: TGTGCCAGTAGTAAGAAAGGGAGCACTAATGAAAAACTGTTTTTT. Translation: CASSKKGSTNEKLFF.

V usage is TRBV10-3 and J usage is TRBJ2-7, with 10 bases matching TRBD1. In germline, CDR1 is ENHRY, CDR2 SYGVKD. The junction had 5 bases not matched to a gene; V was cut back by 3 bases and J by 3 bases. The CDR3 is 15 residues long. The DNA for the CDR3 is TGTGCCATCAGTGATCCCGGGACAGGGGTCTACGAGCAGTACTTC. Translation: CAISDPGTGVYEQYF.

The chain is built from TRBV10-3 and TRBJ1-6; the D gene is possibly TRBD1 (5 bases). V lost 7 bases and J 5 bases, leaving 12 bases between the germline ends. Per germline, CDR1 ENHRY and CDR2 SYGVKD. This CDR3 contains 14 residues. This CDR3 is CAIKPATDNSPLHF. CDR3 nucleotide sequence: TGTGCCATCAAGCCCGCGACAGATAATTCACCCCTCCACTTT.

The rearrangement joins TRBV27 to TRBJ2-6; the match to TRBD1 covers 11 bases. V lost 6 bases, J lost 1 base, and 8 bases stayed unmatched. This CDR3 region has 18 residues. Germline V gene sequence: CDR1 MNHEY, CDR2 SMNVEV (reference sequence). CDR3 DNA: TGTGCCAGCAGCCTGCTAGGACAGGGGGCATCTGGGGCCAACGTCCTGACTTTC. Encoded protein: CASSLLGQGASGANVLTF.

The chain is built from TRBV2 and TRBJ1-6, with D hard to call. Deletions cut 6 bases from V and 6 bases from J, with 15 bases between. The CDR3 loop spans 15 amino acids. CDR1 and CDR2 (germline): SNHLY, FYNNEI. CDR3 protein: CASRRGGERNSPLHF. Written as DNA, the CDR3 is TGTGCCAGCAGACGCGGCGGGGAACGTAATTCACCCCTCCACTTT.

The V gene is TRBV10-3, the J gene TRBJ2-3, with D perhaps TRBD2 (6 bases). The CDR3 is 16 amino acids. Trimming removed 0 bases at V and 0 bases at J, with 10 bases between. The germline V gene has CDR1 ENHRY and CDR2 SYGVKD. The CDR3 DNA is TGTGCCATCAGTGAGTCGCCCGGGGGAAGCACAGATACGCAGTATTTT. It codes for CAISESPGGSTDTQYF.

The chain carries TRBV5-4 and TRBJ1-1; tentative D call: TRBD1 (6 bases). The germline gives CDR1 SGHNT, CDR2 YYREEE (reference sequence). The CDR3 covers 16 residues. V was pared by 4 bases and J by 3 bases, with 19 bases between. The CDR3 spells CASSHLQGRVDTEAFF. The DNA of the CDR3 is TGTGCCAGCAGCCATCTACAGGGACGGGTAGACACTGAAGCTTTCTTT.

The V call is TRBV9, the J call TRBJ2-3; D perhaps matches TRBD2 (6 bases). CDR1 SGDLS and CDR2 YYNGEE come from the germline V gene. The V end lost 0 bases, the J end lost 3 bases, and 8 bases lay between the germline ends. The CDR3 length is 14 residues. CDR3 bases: TGTGCCAGCAGCGTAGCGGCGGGAACAGATACGCAGTATTTT. Its translation is CASSVAAGTDTQYF. The full variable domain, rest sourced from reference TRBV9 and TRBJ2-3, is DSGVTQTPKHLITATGQRVTLRCSPRSGDLSVYWYQQSLDQGLQFLIQYYNGEERAKGNILERFSAQQFPDLHSELNLSSLELGDSALYFCASSVAAGTDTQYFGPGTRLTVL.

The V call is TRBV18, the J call TRBJ2-3; TRBD2 aligns across 7 bases. Germline CDR1 KGHSH, CDR2 LQKENI. V dropped 3 bases and J dropped 2; count of bases not matched to a gene: 5. This CDR3 comprises 15 residues. The CDR3 nucleotides read TGTGCCAGCTCACCGGGGGAGGGGAACACAGATACGCAGTATTTT. It is translated as CASSPGEGNTDTQYF.

This chain connects TRBV6-5 to TRBJ1-1; TRBD1 matches 10 bases. The germline gives CDR1 MNHEY, CDR2 SVGAGI. The CDR3 covers 16 residues. V lost 4 bases and J lost 4; bases outside the gene matches: 9. This chain's CDR3 is CASSFPTGGLGTEAFF. In DNA, the CDR3 is TGTGCCAGCAGTTTCCCGACAGGGGGCCTTGGCACTGAAGCTTTCTTT.

This clone occurred a few times. The V gene is TRBV6-6, the J gene TRBJ1-3, with D unresolved. The CDR3 length is 13 residues. V was shortened by 2 bases and J by 5 bases, with 7 bases between the two germline ends. Germline V gives CDR1 MNHNY, CDR2 SVGAGI (reference sequence). As DNA, the CDR3 is TGTGCCAGCAGTTACGGGAGTAGAAACACCATATATTTT. It translates to CASSYGSRNTIYF.

The chain uses TRBV5-6 and TRBJ2-2; 14 bases map to TRBD2. The length of the CDR3 is 16 residues. Germline V gene sequence: CDR1 SGHDT, CDR2 YYEEEE. The V gene end was trimmed by 4 bases and the J gene end by 8 bases; junction bases not matched to a gene: 7. In DNA form, the CDR3 reads TGTGCCAGCAGCCCGGGACTAGCGGGAGCATGGGGGGAGCTGTTTTTT. It codes for CASSPGLAGAWGELFF. Together with reference TRBV5-6 and TRBJ2-2, the CDR3 gives the full variable domain: DAGVTQSPTHLIKTRGQQVTLRCSPKSGHDTVSWYQQALGQGPQFIFQYYEEEERQRGNFPDRFSGHQFPNYSSELNVNALLLGDSALYLCASSPGLAGAWGELFFGEGSRLTVL.

The chain couples TRBV2 to TRBJ2-2; D is unclear. Deletions cut 6 bases from V and 7 bases from J, with 15 bases between. Germline V gives CDR1 SNHLY, CDR2 FYNNEI. The CDR3 runs 14 residues. The CDR3 spells CASSGSAKDGELFF. Written as DNA, the CDR3 is TGTGCCAGCAGCGGCAGCGCTAAGGACGGGGAGCTGTTTTTT.

The chain uses TRBV11-3 and TRBJ2-7; 8 positions agree with TRBD2. The V gene end was trimmed by 5 bases and the J gene end by 0 bases; junction bases not matched to a gene: 3. Germline CDR1 SGHNT, CDR2 YENEEA. The CDR3 consists of 14 residues. The CDR3 is CASSRSGNSYEQYV. The CDR3, as DNA: TGTGCCAGCAGCCGTAGCGGGAACTCCTACGAGCAGTACGTC.